The rows below give T cell receptor beta chains drawn from one sample of a study of CD4 and CD8 cells across lung adenocarcinoma regions. In TCRdb, the PCR reads were re-called with MiXCR into one record per CDR3 protein. The sample has around 20,000 distinct CDR3 sequences; around 50% are singletons. The source material was CD8+ T cells from the margin of a lung tumor. The receptor set was obtained from a male donor with lung adenocarcinoma. The CD4 and CD8 labels of this study may be unreliable. The CDR3 runs from the conserved cysteine through the conserved F or W. Fields, in order: J gene, CDR3 length, V gene, CDR3 protein.

TRBJ2-2	16	TRBV6-1	CASQGQYPSNTGELFF
TRBJ2-3	15	TRBV27	CASTRVGGGSDTQYF
TRBJ2-1	12	TRBV6-5	CASDVVYNEQFF
TRBJ2-1	17	TRBV27	CASLTRLAGVGYNEQFF
TRBJ2-5	17	TRBV11-3	CASSSRTSGSPQETQYF
TRBJ2-3	14	TRBV27	CASSFLTATDTQYF
TRBJ2-1	15	TRBV12-3/TRBV12-4	CASSHRGAKYNEQFF
TRBJ2-5	14	TRBV5-1	CASSLGAGYGTQYF
TRBJ2-4	15	TRBV4-1	CASSQGLWATDTQYF
TRBJ2-6	17	TRBV10-2	CASSEGRGRSGANVLTF
TRBJ1-2	14	TRBV10-2	CASSGWDRGDGYTF
NA	15	TRBV7-8	CASSGGGGAAYEQYF
TRBJ2-1	15	TRBV4-1	CASSQGDRVFHEQFF
TRBJ2-3	16	TRBV6-1	CASSEALQSSTDTQYF
TRBJ1-6	18	TRBV6-1	CASSEPTLSSSYNSPLHF
TRBJ2-5	14	TRBV6-5	CASSYSIEGETQYF
TRBJ2-7	18	TRBV11-2	CASSPINRDRGSTYEQYF
NA	15	TRBV27	CASGPGLAGAETQYF
NA	15	TRBV10-3	CAGGPGGRGKNTQYF
NA	12	TRBV11-3	CASSLDRSEQYF
NA	14	TRBV10-3	CRSTGGWATDTQYF
TRBJ2-6	18	TRBV14	CASSQGYRFVSGANVLTF
TRBJ2-5	13	TRBV6-1	CASSHGLAETQYF
TRBJ2-1	15	TRBV11-3	CASSQTGYSYNEQFF
TRBJ2-7	14	TRBV12-3/TRBV12-4	CASRGAGGSYEQYF
TRBJ2-3	14	TRBV6-1	CASRLAGGQNTQYF
TRBJ2-5	13	TRBV10-1	CASSESGGETQYF
TRBJ2-5	14	TRBV3-1	CASSQLTNPETQYF
TRBJ2-2	16	TRBV20-1	CSAVNPGGRSTGELFF
TRBJ2-4	11	TRBV6-1	CASNYINIQYF
NA	14	TRBV27	CAGSGGRDQETQYF
TRBJ2-4	13	TRBV11-2	CASGFRSSSPQYF
TRBJ2-5	11	TRBV11-2	CASSLDETQYF
TRBJ2-5	11	TRBV27	CASSRGETQYF
TRBJ2-5	15	TRBV11-2	CASSLDPGPIGEQYF
TRBJ2-3	15	TRBV6-1	CASSPTGGVSYTQYF
NA	17	TRBV6-1	CASSQRQTSGSNNEQYF
TRBJ2-1	16	TRBV25-1	CASSDQTGRSYNEQFF
TRBJ2-5	11	TRBV7-2	CASSLVGEQYF
TRBJ2-3	17	TRBV10-1	CASSESDLAGGSDTQYF